Each of the 9 T cell receptor beta chains below was sequenced from the same sample in a study of blood T cell repertoires in COVID-19. Repertoires were generated with immunoSEQ multiplex PCR, while TCRdb's copy carries only in-frame clones and drops some. Of 220,000 or so clones detected, 70% to 85% appear once; the ten largest clones hold 1.9%. The sequenced sample consisted of peripheral blood. These TCRs come from a woman older than 75 with acute or convalescent COVID-19.

The chain's CDR3 is CATSRGQHSNQPQHF. The DNA for the CDR3 is TGTGCCACCAGCAGAGGTCAACATAGCAATCAGCCCCAGCATTTT. The J gene is TRBJ1-5, the V gene TRBV15; D is ambiguous. V was clipped by 1 base and J by 0 bases, with 7 bases between them. This CDR3 spans 15 amino acids. Per the germline V gene, CDR1 is LNHNV and CDR2 is YYDKDF (reference sequence).

The V gene is TRBV11-2, the J gene TRBJ2-5, with 9 positions matching TRBD2. V dropped 2 bases and J dropped 2; count of bases not matched to a gene: 6. This CDR3 has 16 residues. Germline-derived CDR1 and CDR2 are SGHAT and FQNNGV. CDR3 DNA: TGTGCCAGCAGCTTATATGGTGGACTAGCGCAAGAGACCCAGTACTTC. Protein: CASSLYGGLAQETQYF.

J is TRBJ1-5 and V is TRBV7-8; 7 bases are a match to TRBD1. V lost 2 bases, J lost 4 bases, and 8 bases stayed unmatched. Germline loops: CDR1 SGHVS, CDR2 FQNEAQ. This CDR3 has 16 amino acids. The DNA for the CDR3 is TGTGCCAGCAGCTTAAACTCTCTGACAGGGAATCAGCCCCAGCATTTT. Protein: CASSLNSLTGNQPQHF.

J is TRBJ2-3 and V is TRBV29-1; perhaps TRBD2 as D (5 bases). Germline V gene data show CDR1 as SQVTM and CDR2 as ANQGSEA. The CDR3 sequence is 18 residues long. V was shortened by 4 bases and J by 1 base, with 24 bases between the two germline ends. CDR3 sequence reads: CSVVVGTASLSRTDTQYF. The CDR3 nucleotides read TGCAGCGTTGTCGTGGGTACGGCTAGCCTTTCCCGCACAGATACGCAGTATTTT.

This clone was found once. CDR3 nucleotide sequence: TGTGCCAGCACTAGAATCCCACAAGAGACCCAGTACTTC. Amino acid sequence: CASTRIPQETQYF. The rearrangement joins TRBV7-7 to TRBJ2-5; no definite D call. The CDR3 covers 13 residues. Germline CDR1 reads SSHAT; CDR2 reads FNYEAQ (reference sequence). V lost 7 bases, J lost 2 bases, and 11 bases lay in between.

The chain recombines TRBV5-6 with TRBJ2-5; TRBD2 matches at 8 bases. This CDR3 has 16 residues. Losses at the gene ends were 1 base for V and 5 bases for J; bases not matched to a gene: 10. The germline gives CDR1 SGHDT, CDR2 YYEEEE. CDR3 residues: CASSLTPGLVIETQYF. The CDR3 bases are TGTGCCAGCAGCTTGACGCCGGGACTAGTCATTGAGACCCAGTACTTC. The variable domain in full, completed from reference TRBV5-6 and TRBJ2-5, reads DAGVTQSPTHLIKTRGQQVTLRCSPKSGHDTVSWYQQALGQGPQFIFQYYEEEERQRGNFPDRFSGHQFPNYSSELNVNALLLGDSALYLCASSLTPGLVIETQYFGPGTRLLVL.

The chain joins TRBV7-3 to TRBJ2-7; no clear D. This CDR3 has 13 residues. CDR1 is SGHTA, CDR2 FQGTGA, per germline. V lost 2 bases to trimming and J lost 3 bases, with 8 bases between them. The CDR3 region is CASSLESGYEQYF. In DNA, the CDR3 is TGTGCCAGCAGCTTAGAATCGGGCTACGAGCAGTACTTC.

The V and J genes are TRBV7-9 and TRBJ2-3; TRBD2 is a possible D gene (5 bases). This CDR3 has 15 residues. Trimming left V 3 bases short and J 5 bases short, with 15 bases between. Germline assignment: CDR1 SEHNR and CDR2 FQNEAQ (reference sequence). CDR3 nucleotide sequence: TGTGCCAGCAGCTTTGTGCGGGCCGGCGGAGATACGCAGTATTTT. It encodes CASSFVRAGGDTQYF.

The genes are TRBV5-1 and TRBJ2-2; TRBD1 is a possible D gene (5 bases). This CDR3 comprises 14 residues. V shed 4 bases and J shed 5 bases, with 12 bases lying between them. Germline V gene sequence: CDR1 SGHRS, CDR2 YFSETQ. This CDR3 reads CASSPKTDTGELFF. The CDR3 DNA reads as TGCGCCAGCAGCCCCAAGACAGATACCGGGGAGCTGTTTTTT. The entire variable domain, with the rest obtained from reference TRBV5-1 and TRBJ2-2, is as follows: KAGVTQTPRYLIKTRGQQVTLSCSPISGHRSVSWYQQTPGQGLQFLFEYFSETQRNKGNFPGRFSGRQFSNSRSEMNVSTLELGDSALYLCASSPKTDTGELFFGEGSRLTVL.